Sequencing of this T cell receptor (beta chain) was carried out in a study of blood T cell repertoires in COVID-19 (dated by TCRdb to 2018 to 2020). Describing the broader study: The collaborator samples originated in the United States, Italy and Spain and spanned the acute and convalescent phases of COVID-19. The prospective study material was composed of cDNA or gDNA derived from T cells, B-cell-depleted T cells, or PBMCs. Subjects who had been exposed to COVID-19, were actively infected with it, or had recovered from it provided the deeply sampled blood TCRbeta repertoires that made up the dataset. A freely available public database, intended as a resource for researchers studying the immune response to SARS-CoV-2, is where the repertoires were released. The samples were drawn from the first 160 participants of the ongoing ImmuneRACE study and from 1,254 subjects provided by 6 global collaborators. A de-identified subject ID, COVID-19 status, age in years and sex were almost always included in the sample metadata. Where HLA class I and class II types were available, the types were taken from metadata supplied by the sample provider, not from assay-based typing. What the study reported, not specific to this receptor: The quantity of clinical and demographic metadata differed by source and by participant and was supplied without curation.

Another Seattle source contributed samples from volunteer blood donors who had recovered from COVID-19. The collaborating institutions used their own protocols to collect whole blood in K2EDTA tubes. For TCRbeta analysis, collaborators shipped samples as frozen whole blood, isolated PBMCs, or DNA extracted from either of those sample types. Concerning this clone: Its antigen is unknown. No qualities accompany the bases; no much larger clone lies one base away.

TCRbeta CDR3 regions were amplified from genomic DNA by means of the immunoSEQ Assay, a bias-controlled multiplex PCR. Processing in the source paper ran as follows. Within the assay, amplification of reference gene primers was used to estimate how many nucleated cells each sample contained. Sequence reads were collapsed and filtered to measure the absolute abundance of every unique TCRbeta CDR3 rearrangement. For each sample, productive Simpson clonality was calculated as the square root of Simpson's diversity index over productive rearrangements. In its TCRdb copy, this immuneACCESS table keeps in-frame sequences only and misses some clones. Where compared with another copy, unresolved V genes explain less than half of these, and the others have no known cause. V, J and clone size are those of that table, while D and trimming were read from the DNA. The sample records around 260,000 clones, roughly 86% of which are singletons. Of the sample, roughly 9.8% is held by the ten largest clones.

The sequence came from a man aged 35 to 55 who had recovered from COVID-19. Sequences were obtained from peripheral blood.

CDR3 protein: CASSSLGGSYNEQFF. The DNA sequence reads TGTGCCAGCAGTTCTCTAGGAGGATCCTACAATGAGCAGTTCTTC. The rearranged segments are TRBV6-5 and TRBJ2-1, with a tentative D gene TRBD2 over 5 matching bases. The CDR3 sequence holds 15 residues, the cysteine and phenylalanine included. Just CDR3 DNA is preserved here, 45 bases in frame from base 1. From the germline V gene, CDR1 is MNHEY and CDR2 is SVGAGI. V lost 4 bases and J lost 1 base; the stretch between them is 11 bases long.